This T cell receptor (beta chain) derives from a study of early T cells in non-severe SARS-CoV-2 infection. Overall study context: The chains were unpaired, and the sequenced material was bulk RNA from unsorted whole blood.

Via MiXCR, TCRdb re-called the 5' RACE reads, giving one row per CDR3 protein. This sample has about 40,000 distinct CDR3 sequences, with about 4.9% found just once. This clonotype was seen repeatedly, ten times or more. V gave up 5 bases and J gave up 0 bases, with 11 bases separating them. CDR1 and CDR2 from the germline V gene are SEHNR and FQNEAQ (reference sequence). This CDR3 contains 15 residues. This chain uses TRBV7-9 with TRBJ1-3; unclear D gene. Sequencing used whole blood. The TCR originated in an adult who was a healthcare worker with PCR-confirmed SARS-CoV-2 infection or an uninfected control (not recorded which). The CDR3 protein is CASSIVGASGNTIYF. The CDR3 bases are TGTGCCAGCAGCATCGTCGGTGCCTCTGGAAACACCATATATTTT.